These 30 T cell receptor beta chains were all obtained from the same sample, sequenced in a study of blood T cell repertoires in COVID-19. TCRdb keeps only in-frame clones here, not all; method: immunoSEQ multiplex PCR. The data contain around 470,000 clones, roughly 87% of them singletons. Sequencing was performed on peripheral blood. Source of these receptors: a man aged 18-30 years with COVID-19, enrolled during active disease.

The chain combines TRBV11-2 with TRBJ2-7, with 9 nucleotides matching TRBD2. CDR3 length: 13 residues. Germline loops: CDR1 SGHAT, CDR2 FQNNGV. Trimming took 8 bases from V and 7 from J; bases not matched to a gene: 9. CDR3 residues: CASRGGGAGEQYF. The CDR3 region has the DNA TGTGCCAGCCGTGGCGGGGGGGCAGGGGAGCAGTACTTC.

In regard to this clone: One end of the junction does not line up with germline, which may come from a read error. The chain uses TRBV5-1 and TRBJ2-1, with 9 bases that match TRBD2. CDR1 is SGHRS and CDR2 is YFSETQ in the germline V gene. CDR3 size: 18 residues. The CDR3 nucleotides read TGCGCCCGCAGCCTGAGGCCGCGTAGCGGGCGGGGGGGCAATGAGCAGTTCTTC. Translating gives CARSLRPRSGRGGNEQFF. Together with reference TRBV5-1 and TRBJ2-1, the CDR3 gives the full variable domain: KAGVTQTPRYLIKTRGQQVTLSCSPISGHRSVSWYQQTPGQGLQFLFEYFSETQRNKGNFPGRFSGRQFSNSRSEMNVSTLELGDSALYLCARSLRPRSGRGGNEQFFGPGTRLTVL.

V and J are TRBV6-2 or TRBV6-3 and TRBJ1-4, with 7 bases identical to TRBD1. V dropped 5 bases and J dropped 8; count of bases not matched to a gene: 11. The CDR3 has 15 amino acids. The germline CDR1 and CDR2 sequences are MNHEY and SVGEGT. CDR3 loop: CASSPIDRDGEKLFF. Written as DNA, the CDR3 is TGTGCCAGCAGTCCCATCGACAGGGACGGGGAAAAACTGTTTTTT.

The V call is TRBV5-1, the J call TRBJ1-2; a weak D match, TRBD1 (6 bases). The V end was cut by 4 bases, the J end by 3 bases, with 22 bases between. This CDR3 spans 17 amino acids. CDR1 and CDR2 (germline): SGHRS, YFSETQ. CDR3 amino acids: CASSIADSWAGDYGYTF. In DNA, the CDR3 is TGCGCCAGCAGCATCGCGGACAGCTGGGCGGGGGACTATGGCTACACCTTC. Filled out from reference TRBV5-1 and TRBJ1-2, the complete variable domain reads KAGVTQTPRYLIKTRGQQVTLSCSPISGHRSVSWYQQTPGQGLQFLFEYFSETQRNKGNFPGRFSGRQFSNSRSEMNVSTLELGDSALYLCASSIADSWAGDYGYTFGSGTRLTVV.

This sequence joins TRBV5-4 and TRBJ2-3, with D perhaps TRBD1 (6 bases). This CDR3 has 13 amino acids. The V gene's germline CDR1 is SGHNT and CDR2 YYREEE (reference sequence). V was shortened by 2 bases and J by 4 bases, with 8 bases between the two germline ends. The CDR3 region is CASSFSGADTQYF. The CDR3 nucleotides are TGTGCCAGCAGCTTCTCAGGGGCAGATACGCAGTATTTT.

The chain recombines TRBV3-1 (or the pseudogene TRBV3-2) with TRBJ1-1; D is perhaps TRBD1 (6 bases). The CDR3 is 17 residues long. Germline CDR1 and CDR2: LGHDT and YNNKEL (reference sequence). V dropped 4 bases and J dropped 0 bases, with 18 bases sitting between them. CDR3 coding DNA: TGTGCCAGCAGCCTAAATAAACCTGGACAGTTGAACACTGAAGCTTTCTTT. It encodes CASSLNKPGQLNTEAFF.

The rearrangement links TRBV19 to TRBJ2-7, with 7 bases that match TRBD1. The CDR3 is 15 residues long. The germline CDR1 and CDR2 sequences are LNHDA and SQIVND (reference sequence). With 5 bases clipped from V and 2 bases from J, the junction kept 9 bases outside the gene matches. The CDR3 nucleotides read TGTGCCAGTAGTCCCTACGGACAGGAGACCTACGAGCAGTACTTC. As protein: CASSPYGQETYEQYF.

The CDR3, as DNA: TGCAGCGTTGGGGGTCGGGGGTCCCCCTACGAGCAGTACTTC. Translation: CSVGGRGSPYEQYF. The chain links TRBV29-1 to TRBJ2-7; the D gene is possibly TRBD2 (6 bases). Looked up from germline, CDR1 is SQVTM and CDR2 is ANQGSEA. V shed 4 bases and J shed 2 bases, with 15 bases lying between them. The CDR3 has 14 amino acids.

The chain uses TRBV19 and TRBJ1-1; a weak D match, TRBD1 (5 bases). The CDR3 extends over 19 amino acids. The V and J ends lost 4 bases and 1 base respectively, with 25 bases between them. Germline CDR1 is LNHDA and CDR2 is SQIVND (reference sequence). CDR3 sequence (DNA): TGTGCCAGTAGTAGAGGGGACGGGACTTTCAAACGGAGGAACACTGAAGCTTTCTTT. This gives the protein CASSRGDGTFKRRNTEAFF. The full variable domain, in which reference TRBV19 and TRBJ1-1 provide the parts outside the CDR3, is DGGITQSPKYLFRKEGQNVTLSCEQNLNHDAMYWYRQDPGQGLRLIYYSQIVNDFQKGDIAEGYSVSREKKESFPLTVTSAQKNPTAFYLCASSRGDGTFKRRNTEAFFGQGTRLTVV.

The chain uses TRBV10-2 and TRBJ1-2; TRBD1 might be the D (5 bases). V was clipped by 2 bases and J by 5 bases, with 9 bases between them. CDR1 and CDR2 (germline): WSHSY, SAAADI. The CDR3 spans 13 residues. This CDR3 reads CASSEGGDYGYTF. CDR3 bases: TGCGCCAGCAGTGAGGGGGGGGATTATGGCTACACCTTC.

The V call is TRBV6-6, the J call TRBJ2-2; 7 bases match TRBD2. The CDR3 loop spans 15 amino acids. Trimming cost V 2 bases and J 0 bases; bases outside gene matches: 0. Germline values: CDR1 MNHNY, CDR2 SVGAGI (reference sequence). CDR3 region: CASSYAGANTGELFF. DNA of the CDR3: TGTGCCAGCAGTTACGCGGGAGCGAACACCGGGGAGCTGTTTTTT.

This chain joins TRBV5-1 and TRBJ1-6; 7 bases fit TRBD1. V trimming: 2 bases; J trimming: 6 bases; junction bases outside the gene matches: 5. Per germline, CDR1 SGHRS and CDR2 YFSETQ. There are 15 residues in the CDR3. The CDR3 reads CASSFTGVGNSPLHF. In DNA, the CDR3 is TGCGCCAGCAGCTTTACAGGGGTGGGTAATTCACCCCTCCACTTT.

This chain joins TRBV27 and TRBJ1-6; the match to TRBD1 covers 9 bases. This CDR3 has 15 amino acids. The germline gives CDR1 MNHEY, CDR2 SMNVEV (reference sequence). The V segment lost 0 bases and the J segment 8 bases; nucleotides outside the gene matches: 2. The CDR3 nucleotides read TGTGCCAGCAGTTTATCGCGGACAGGGGATTCACCCCTCCACTTT. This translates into CASSLSRTGDSPLHF.

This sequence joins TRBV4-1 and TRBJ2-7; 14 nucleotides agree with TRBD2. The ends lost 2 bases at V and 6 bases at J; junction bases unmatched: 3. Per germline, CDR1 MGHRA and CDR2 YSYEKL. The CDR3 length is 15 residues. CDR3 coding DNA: TGCGCCAGCAGCCAAACTGGACTAGCGGGAGGCGAGCAGTACTTC. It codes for CASSQTGLAGGEQYF.

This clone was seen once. The chain's CDR3 is CASSIAPKTSSTQYF. CDR3 DNA: TGTGCCAGTAGTATAGCCCCTAAGACTAGTTCTACGCAGTATTTT. The rearrangement links TRBV19 to TRBJ2-3; the D gene is possibly TRBD2 (6 bases). The germline gives CDR1 LNHDA, CDR2 SQIVND (reference sequence). The V end was cut by 1 base, the J end by 8 bases, with 16 bases between. The CDR3 sequence is 15 residues long.

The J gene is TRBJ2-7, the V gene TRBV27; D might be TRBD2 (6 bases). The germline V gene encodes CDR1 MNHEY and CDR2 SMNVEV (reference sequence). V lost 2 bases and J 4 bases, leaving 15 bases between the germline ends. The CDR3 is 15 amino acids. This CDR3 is CASSLPGGTFYEQYF. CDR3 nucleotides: TGTGCCAGCAGTTTACCGGGCGGGACCTTTTACGAGCAGTACTTC.

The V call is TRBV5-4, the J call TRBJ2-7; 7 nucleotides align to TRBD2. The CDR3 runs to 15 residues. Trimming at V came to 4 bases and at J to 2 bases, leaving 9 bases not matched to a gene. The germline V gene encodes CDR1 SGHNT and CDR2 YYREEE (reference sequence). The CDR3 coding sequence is TGTGCCAGCAGCCCGGAATTGGGAGGGACCTACGAGCAGTACTTC. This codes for CASSPELGGTYEQYF.

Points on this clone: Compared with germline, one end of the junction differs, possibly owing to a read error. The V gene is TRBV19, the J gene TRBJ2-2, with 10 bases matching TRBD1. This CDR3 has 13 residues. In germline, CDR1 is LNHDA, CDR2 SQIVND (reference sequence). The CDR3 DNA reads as TGTGCCAGTAGTATGGCTGGGACAGGGGACCTGTTTTTT. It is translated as CASSMAGTGDLFF.

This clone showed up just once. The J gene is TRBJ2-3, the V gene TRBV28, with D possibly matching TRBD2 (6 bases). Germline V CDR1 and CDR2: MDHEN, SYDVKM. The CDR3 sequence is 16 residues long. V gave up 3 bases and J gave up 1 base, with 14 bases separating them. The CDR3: CASSFSTSRGTDTQYF. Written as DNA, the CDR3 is TGTGCCAGCAGTTTCTCAACTAGCCGGGGCACAGATACGCAGTATTTT. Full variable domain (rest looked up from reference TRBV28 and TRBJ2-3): DVKVTQSSRYLVKRTGEKVFLECVQDMDHENMFWYRQDPGLGLRLIYFSYDVKMKEKGDIPEGYSVSREKKERFSLILESASTNQTSMYLCASSFSTSRGTDTQYFGPGTRLTVL.

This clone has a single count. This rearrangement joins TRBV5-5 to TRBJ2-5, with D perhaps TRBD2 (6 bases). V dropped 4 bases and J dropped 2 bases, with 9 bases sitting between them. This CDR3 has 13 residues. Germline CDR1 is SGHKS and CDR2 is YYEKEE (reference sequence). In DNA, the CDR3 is TGTGCCAGCAGCCCCCGGGGGCAAGAGACCCAGTACTTC. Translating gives CASSPRGQETQYF. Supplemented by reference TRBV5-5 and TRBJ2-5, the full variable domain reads DAGVTQSPTHLIKTRGQQVTLRCSPISGHKSVSWYQQVLGQGPQFIFQYYEKEERGRGNFPDRFSARQFPNYSSELNVNALLLGDSALYLCASSPRGQETQYFGPGTRLLVL.

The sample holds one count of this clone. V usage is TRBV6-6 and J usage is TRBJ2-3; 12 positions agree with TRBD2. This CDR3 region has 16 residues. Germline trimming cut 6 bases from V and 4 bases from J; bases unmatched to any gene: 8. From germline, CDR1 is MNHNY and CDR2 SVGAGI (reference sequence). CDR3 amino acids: CASSRSSGGGSDTQYF. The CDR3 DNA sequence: TGTGCCAGCAGCCGATCTAGCGGGGGGGGGTCAGATACGCAGTATTTT.

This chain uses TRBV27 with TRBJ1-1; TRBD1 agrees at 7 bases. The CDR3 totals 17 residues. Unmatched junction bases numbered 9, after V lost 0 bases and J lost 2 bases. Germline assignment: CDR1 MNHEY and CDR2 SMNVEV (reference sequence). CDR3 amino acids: CASSLSPSGTDNTEAFF. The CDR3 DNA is TGTGCCAGCAGTTTATCTCCCTCCGGGACAGATAACACTGAAGCTTTCTTT.

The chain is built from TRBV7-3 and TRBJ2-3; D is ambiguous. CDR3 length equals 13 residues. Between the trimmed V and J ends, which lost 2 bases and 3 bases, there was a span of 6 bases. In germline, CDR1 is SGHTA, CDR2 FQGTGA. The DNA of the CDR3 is TGTGCCAGCAGCTTATTAGTTACAGATACGCAGTATTTT. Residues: CASSLLVTDTQYF.

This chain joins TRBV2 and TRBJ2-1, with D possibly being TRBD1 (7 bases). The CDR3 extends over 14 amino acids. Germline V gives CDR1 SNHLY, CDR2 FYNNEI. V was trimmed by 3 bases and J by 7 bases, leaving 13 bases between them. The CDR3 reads CASSEGQGGNEQFF. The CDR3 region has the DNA TGTGCCAGCAGTGAGGGTCAGGGGGGTAATGAGCAGTTCTTC.

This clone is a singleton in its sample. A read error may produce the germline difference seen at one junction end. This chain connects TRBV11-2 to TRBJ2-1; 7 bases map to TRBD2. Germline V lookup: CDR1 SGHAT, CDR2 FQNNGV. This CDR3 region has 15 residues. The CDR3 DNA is TGTGCCAGCAGCCTAGAGGTAGCGGGCCACAATGAGCAGTTCTTC. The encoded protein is CASSLEVAGHNEQFF.

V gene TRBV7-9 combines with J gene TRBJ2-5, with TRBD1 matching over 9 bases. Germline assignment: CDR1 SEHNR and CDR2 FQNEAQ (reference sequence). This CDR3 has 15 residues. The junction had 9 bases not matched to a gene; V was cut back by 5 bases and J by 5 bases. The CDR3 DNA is TGTGCCAGCAGCGCCACCGGGACAGGGTACGAGACCCAGTACTTC. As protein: CASSATGTGYETQYF.

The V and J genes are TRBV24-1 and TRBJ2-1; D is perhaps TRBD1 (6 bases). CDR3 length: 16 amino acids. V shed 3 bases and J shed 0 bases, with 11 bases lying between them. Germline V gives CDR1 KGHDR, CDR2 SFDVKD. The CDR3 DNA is TGTGCCACCAGTGATGAAACAGGGTCCTCCTACAATGAGCAGTTCTTC. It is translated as CATSDETGSSYNEQFF.

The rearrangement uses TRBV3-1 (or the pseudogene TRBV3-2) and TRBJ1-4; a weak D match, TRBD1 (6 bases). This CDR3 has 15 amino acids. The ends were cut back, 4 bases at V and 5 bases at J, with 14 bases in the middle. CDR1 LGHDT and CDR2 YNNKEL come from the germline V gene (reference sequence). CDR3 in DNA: TGTGCCAGCAGCCTTGCCGGTACAGGGAATGAAAAACTGTTTTTT. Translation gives CASSLAGTGNEKLFF.

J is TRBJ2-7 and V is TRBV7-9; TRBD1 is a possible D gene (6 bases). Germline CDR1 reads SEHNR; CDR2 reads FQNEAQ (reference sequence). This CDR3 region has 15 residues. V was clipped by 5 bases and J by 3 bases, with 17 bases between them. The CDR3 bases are TGTGCCAGCAGCCCCCGCGAGGGGGTCGTCTACGAGCAGTACTTC. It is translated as CASSPREGVVYEQYF. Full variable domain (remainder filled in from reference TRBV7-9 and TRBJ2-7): DTGVSQNPRHKITKRGQNVTFRCDPISEHNRLYWYRQTLGQGPEFLTYFQNEAQLEKSRLLSDRFSAERPKGSFSTLEIQRTEQGDSAMYLCASSPREGVVYEQYFGPGTRLTVT.

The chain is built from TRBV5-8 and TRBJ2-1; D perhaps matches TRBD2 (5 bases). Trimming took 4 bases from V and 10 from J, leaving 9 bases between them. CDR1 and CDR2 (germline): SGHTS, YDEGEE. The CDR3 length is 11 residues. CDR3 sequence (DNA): TGTGCCAGCAGCATGTTAGCGGAGCAGTTCTTC. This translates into CASSMLAEQFF.